This TCR beta chain was sequenced in a study of immune heterogeneity within non-small cell lung tumors. The template for each sample was 600 ng of genomic DNA, which had been extracted from bulk tumor tissue. Several biopsies were spaced far apart within each primary tumor and obtained as surgery took place. Newly diagnosed with untreated non-small cell lung cancer, the patients underwent curative surgery. Per the germline V gene, CDR1 is DFQATT and CDR2 is SNEGSKA (reference sequence). With V trimmed by 3 bases and J by 3 bases, 4 bases remained unmatched. CDR3 length: 14 residues. Amplification of TCR beta CDR3 was performed by multiplex PCR with 32 V and 13 J primers. Via MiXCR, TCRdb re-called the multiplex PCR reads, giving one row per CDR3 protein. The sample contains around 12,000 distinct CDR3 sequences, 25% to 35% of which appear only once. Many counts were recorded for this clonotype.

Material for sequencing was lung tumor tissue. J is TRBJ1-4 and V is TRBV20-1; 7 nucleotides agree with TRBD1. This clonotype was sampled from a woman in her forties or fifties with non-small cell lung cancer. CDR3: CSASGQAANEKLFF. The CDR3 region has the DNA TGCAGTGCTAGTGGACAGGCTGCTAATGAAAAACTGTTTTTT.